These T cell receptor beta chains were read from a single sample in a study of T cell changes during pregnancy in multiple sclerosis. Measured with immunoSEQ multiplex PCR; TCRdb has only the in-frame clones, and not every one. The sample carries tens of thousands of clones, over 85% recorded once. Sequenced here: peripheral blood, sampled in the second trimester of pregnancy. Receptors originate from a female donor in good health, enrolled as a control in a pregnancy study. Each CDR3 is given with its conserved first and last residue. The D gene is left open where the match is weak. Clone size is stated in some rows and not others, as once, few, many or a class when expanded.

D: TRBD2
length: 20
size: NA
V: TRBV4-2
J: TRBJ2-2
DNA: TGTGCCAGCAGCCCCAGAGCGTCTAGCGGGAGTTTTGGTAACACCGGGGAGCTGTTTTTT
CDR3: CASSPRASSGSFGNTGELFF

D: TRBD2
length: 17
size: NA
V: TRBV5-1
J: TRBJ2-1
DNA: TGCGCCAGCAACTTATACATAGCGGGAGGGCCCTACAATGAGCAGTTCTTC
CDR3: CASNLYIAGGPYNEQFF

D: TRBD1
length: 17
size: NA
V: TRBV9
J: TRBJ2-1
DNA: TGTGCCAGCAGCTTAGAGCCGGGACAGAGTTTTTACAATGAGCAGTTCTTC
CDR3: CASSLEPGQSFYNEQFF

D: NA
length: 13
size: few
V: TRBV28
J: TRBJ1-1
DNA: TGTGCCAGCAGTTTTAGTGCGGGGACTGAAGCTTTCTTT
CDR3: CASSFSAGTEAFF

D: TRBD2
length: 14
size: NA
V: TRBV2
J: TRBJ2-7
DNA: TGTGCCAGCAGAAGGACTAGCGGCGCCTACGAGCAGTACTTC
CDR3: CASRRTSGAYEQYF

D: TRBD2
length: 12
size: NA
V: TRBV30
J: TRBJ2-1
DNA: TGTGCCTGGGCTAGCGGGGAGGATGAGCAGTTCTTC
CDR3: CAWASGEDEQFF

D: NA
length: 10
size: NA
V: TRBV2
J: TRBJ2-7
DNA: TGTGCCAGCAGCCAACAGGGGCAGTACTTC
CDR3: CASSQQGQYF

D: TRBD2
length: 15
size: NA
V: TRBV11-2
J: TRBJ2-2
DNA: TGTGCCAGCTCTGGGCTAGCGGACCACACCGGGGAGCTGTTTTTT
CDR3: CASSGLADHTGELFF

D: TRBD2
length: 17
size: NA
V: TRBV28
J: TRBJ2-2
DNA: TGTGCCAGCAGTTCCTCACTAGCGGGAGGGCCTGCCGGGGAGCTGTTTTTT
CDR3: CASSSSLAGGPAGELFF

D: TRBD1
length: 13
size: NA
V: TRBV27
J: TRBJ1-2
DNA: TGTGCCAGCGCAGACAGGGGTCACTATGGCTACACCTTC
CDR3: CASADRGHYGYTF

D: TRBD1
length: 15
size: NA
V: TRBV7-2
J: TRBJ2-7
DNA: TGTGCCAGCAGCCAACAGACAGGGCTCTCAACCGAGCAGTACTTC
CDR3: CASSQQTGLSTEQYF

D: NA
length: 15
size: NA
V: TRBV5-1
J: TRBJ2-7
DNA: TGCGCCAGCAGCTTGGGGCTAGCAGTTACCTACGAGCAGTACTTC
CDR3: CASSLGLAVTYEQYF

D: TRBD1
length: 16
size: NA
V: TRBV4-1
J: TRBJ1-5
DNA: TGCGCCAGCAGCTTATCCCGGGACAGGCTAGATCAGCCCCAGCATTTT
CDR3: CASSLSRDRLDQPQHF

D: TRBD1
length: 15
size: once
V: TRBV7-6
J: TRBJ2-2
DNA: TGTGCCAGCAGCTTATTTACAGGGGGCGCCGGGGAGCTGTTTTTT
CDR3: CASSLFTGGAGELFF

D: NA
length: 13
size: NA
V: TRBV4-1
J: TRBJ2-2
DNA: TGCGCCAGCAGCCAAGATAGAGGGTGGGAGCTGTTTTTT
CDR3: CASSQDRGWELFF

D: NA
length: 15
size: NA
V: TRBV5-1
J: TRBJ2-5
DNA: TGCGCCAGCACTCCACTGGGGGCTGTGCAAGAGACCCAGTACTTC
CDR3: CASTPLGAVQETQYF

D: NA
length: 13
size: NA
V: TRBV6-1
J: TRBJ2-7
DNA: TGTGCCAGCTGCCAGCGCCTATCCTACGAGCAGTACTTC
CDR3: CASCQRLSYEQYF

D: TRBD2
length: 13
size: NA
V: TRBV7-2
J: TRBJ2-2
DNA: TGTGCCAGCAGCTACACTAGCGCCGGGGAGCTGTTTTTT
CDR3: CASSYTSAGELFF

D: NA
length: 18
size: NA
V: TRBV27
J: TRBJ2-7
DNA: TGTGCCAGCAGTTTAAGCAGGGGCGAGGACGAGGCCATCTACGAGCAGTACTTC
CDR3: CASSLSRGEDEAIYEQYF

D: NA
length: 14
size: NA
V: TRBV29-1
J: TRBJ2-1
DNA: TGCAGCGTCTCCAGGGATAGGTCCTACAATGAGCAGTTCTTC
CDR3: CSVSRDRSYNEQFF

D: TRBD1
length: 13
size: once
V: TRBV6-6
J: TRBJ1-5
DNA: TGTGCCAGCAGTGACAGGGGACGTCAGCCCCAGCATTTT
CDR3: CASSDRGRQPQHF

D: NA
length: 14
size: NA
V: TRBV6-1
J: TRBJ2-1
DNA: TGTGCCAGCAGCCCCGGGAGCTCCTACAATGAGCAGTTCTTC
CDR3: CASSPGSSYNEQFF

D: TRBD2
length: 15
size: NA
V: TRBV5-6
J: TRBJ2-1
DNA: TGTGCCAGCAGCTTGGGACTAGCGGGCTACAATGAGCAGTTCTTC
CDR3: CASSLGLAGYNEQFF